These 13 T cell receptor beta chains were sequenced from one sample in a study of cytomegalovirus exposure and HLA in healthy donors. The method was immunoSEQ multiplex PCR; TCRdb's version includes in-frame clones alone and lacks a portion of them. The sample lists some 180,000 clones; roughly 86% were seen once. The specimen was PBMCs. All receptors come from a man aged 25-40 years in good health and CMV-seropositive.

The genes are TRBV6-1 and TRBJ2-4; no definite D call. Germline CDR1 and CDR2: MNHNS and SASEGT. The CDR3 spans 15 residues. Trimming took off 7 bases at V and 10 bases at J, with 23 bases between the two ends. The CDR3 nucleotides are TGTGCCAGCACATCTCTGGGTCTGTCCCAAGGGATTCAGTACTTC. Its translation: CASTSLGLSQGIQYF.

This sequence joins TRBV9 and TRBJ2-1; a weak D match, TRBD2 (6 bases). This CDR3 has 16 amino acids. Germline V gives CDR1 SGDLS, CDR2 YYNGEE. V was clipped by 4 bases and J by 2 bases, with 16 bases between them. CDR3 amino acids: CASSPTTAGTYNEQFF. The CDR3 bases are TGTGCCAGCAGCCCCACCACGGCGGGGACCTACAATGAGCAGTTCTTC.

In DNA, the CDR3 is TGTGCCAGCAGCTTGGATCTAGCGGGGGGCGTTCTCCTTGCAGATACGCAGTATTTT. This encodes CASSLDLAGGVLLADTQYF. This chain links TRBV5-4 with TRBJ2-3, with 11 nucleotides matching TRBD2. J was trimmed by 4 bases and V by 0 bases; bases with no gene match: 13. The CDR3 has 19 residues. The germline V gene has CDR1 SGHNT and CDR2 YYREEE (reference sequence).

CDR3 sequence (DNA): TGTGCCAGCAGCTTCAACAGGGAGGGTGAAGCTTTCTTT. The encoded protein is CASSFNREGEAFF. J is TRBJ1-1 and V is TRBV11-2; D possibly corresponds to TRBD1 (6 bases). V lost 3 bases and J 7 bases, leaving 12 bases between the germline ends. Germline assignment: CDR1 SGHAT and CDR2 FQNNGV. This CDR3 comprises 13 residues.

V usage is TRBV5-4 and J usage is TRBJ1-2; tentative D call: TRBD1 (5 bases). CDR1 and CDR2 (germline): SGHNT, YYREEE (reference sequence). The germline V and J ends were trimmed by 3 bases and 3 bases, with 12 bases remaining between them. The length of the CDR3 is 14 residues. The CDR3 here is CASSSQPGDYGYTF. CDR3 nucleotide sequence: TGTGCCAGCAGCTCTCAACCGGGGGACTATGGCTACACCTTC.

The J gene is TRBJ2-1, the V gene TRBV19, with a weak D call TRBD2 (6 bases). V lost 1 base to trimming and J lost 7 bases, with 20 bases between them. This CDR3 spans 17 amino acids. Germline lookup yields CDR1 LNHDA and CDR2 SQIVND (reference sequence). CDR3 loop: CASSIALSGRWSNEQFF. The DNA for the CDR3 is TGTGCCAGTAGTATAGCTTTATCGGGGAGGTGGAGTAATGAGCAGTTCTTC.

The CDR3 DNA reads as TGTGCCAGCAGTTCCACCGGGGGGGGACAGCCCTACGAGCAGTACTTC. The encoded protein is CASSSTGGGQPYEQYF. The rearrangement links TRBV27 to TRBJ2-7, with D perhaps TRBD2 (8 bases). V lost 4 bases and J lost 2, with 18 bases in between. Germline lookup yields CDR1 MNHEY and CDR2 SMNVEV (reference sequence). The CDR3 is made up of 16 amino acids.

The J gene is TRBJ2-7, the V gene TRBV6-1, with a possible D match to TRBD1 (6 bases). The CDR3 length is 14 residues. Germline V lookup: CDR1 MNHNS, CDR2 SASEGT. Trimming shortened V by 8 bases and J by 2 bases, and 16 bases separated the two germline ends. The DNA for the CDR3 is TGTGCCAGCGCGATCCAGGCAGGGGCCTACGAGCAGTACTTC. Its translation is CASAIQAGAYEQYF.

This chain joins TRBV28 and TRBJ2-1; D tentatively fits TRBD1 or TRBD2 (5 bases each). CDR1 and CDR2 from the germline V gene are MDHEN and SYDVKM. CDR3 length: 17 residues. V was trimmed by 5 bases and J by 0 bases, leaving 17 bases between them. In DNA form, the CDR3 reads TGTGCCAGCAGTGGAGGAGTTAAGGGGAGCTCCTACAATGAGCAGTTCTTC. It codes for CASSGGVKGSSYNEQFF.

The rearrangement joins TRBV30 to TRBJ2-7, with 12 bases fitting TRBD2. Germline CDR1 is GTSNPN and CDR2 is SVGIG (reference sequence). The CDR3 has 14 amino acids. The junction had 3 bases not matched to a gene; V was cut back by 1 base and J by 5 bases. CDR3 in amino acids: CAWSGGLAGHEQYF. The CDR3 nucleotides are TGTGCCTGGAGTGGGGGACTAGCGGGCCACGAGCAGTACTTC.

The chain has TRBV10-3 and TRBJ2-5; possible D gene TRBD2, 5 bases. Germline V lookup: CDR1 ENHRY, CDR2 SYGVKD. Trimming removed 8 bases at V and 1 base at J, with 11 bases between. The CDR3 sequence is 13 residues long. CDR3 DNA: TGTGCCATCCGGAGAGGGTCCCAAGAGACCCAGTACTTC. Its protein product is CAIRRGSQETQYF.

The table lists this clone with a few counts. The chain carries TRBV7-2 and TRBJ1-6; no clear D gene. Trimming took 5 bases from V and 6 from J, leaving 11 bases between them. The V gene's germline CDR1 is SGHTA and CDR2 FQGNSA. This CDR3 region has 14 residues. The CDR3 DNA sequence: TGTGCCAGCAGCCCTGCAGGAGGTAATTCACCCCTCCACTTT. Its protein product is CASSPAGGNSPLHF.

This rearrangement joins TRBV15 to TRBJ2-7; D gene uncertain. V was cut by 1 base and J by 0 bases, with 7 bases left in between. CDR1 and CDR2 from the germline V gene are LNHNV and YYDKDF (reference sequence). This CDR3 spans 14 amino acids. CDR3 coding DNA: TGTGCCACCAGCAGAGTGGAGAGCTCCTACGAGCAGTACTTC. It translates to CATSRVESSYEQYF.